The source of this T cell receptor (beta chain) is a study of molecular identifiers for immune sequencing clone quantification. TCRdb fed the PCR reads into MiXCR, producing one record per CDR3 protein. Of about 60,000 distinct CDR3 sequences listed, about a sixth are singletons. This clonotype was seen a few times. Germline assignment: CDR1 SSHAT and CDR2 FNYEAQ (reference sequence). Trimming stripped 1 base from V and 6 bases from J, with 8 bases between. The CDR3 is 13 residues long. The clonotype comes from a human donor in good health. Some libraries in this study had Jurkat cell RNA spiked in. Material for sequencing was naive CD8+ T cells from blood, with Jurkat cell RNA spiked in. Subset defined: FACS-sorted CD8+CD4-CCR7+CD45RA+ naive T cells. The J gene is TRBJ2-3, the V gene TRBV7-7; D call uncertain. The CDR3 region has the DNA TGTGCCAGCAGCTTAGTCCTGGGGGATACGCAGTATTTT. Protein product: CASSLVLGDTQYF.